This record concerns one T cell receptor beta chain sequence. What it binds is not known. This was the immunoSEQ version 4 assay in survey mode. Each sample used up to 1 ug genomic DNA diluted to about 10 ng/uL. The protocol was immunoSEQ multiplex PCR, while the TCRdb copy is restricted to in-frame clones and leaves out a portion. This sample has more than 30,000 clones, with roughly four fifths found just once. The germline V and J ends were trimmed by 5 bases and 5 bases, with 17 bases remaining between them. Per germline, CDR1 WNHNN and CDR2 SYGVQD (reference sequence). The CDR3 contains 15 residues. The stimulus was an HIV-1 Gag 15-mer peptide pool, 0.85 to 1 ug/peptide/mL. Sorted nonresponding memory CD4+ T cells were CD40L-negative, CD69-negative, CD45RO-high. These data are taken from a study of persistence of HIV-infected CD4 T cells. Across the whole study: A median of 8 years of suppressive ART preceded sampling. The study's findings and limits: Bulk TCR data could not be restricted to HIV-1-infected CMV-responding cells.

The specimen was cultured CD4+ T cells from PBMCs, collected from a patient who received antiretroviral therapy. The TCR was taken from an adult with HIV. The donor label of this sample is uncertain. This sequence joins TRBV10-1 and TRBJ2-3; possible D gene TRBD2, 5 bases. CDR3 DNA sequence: TGCGCCAGCAGTCCTAACTCACTAGTAGGAGATACGCAGTATTTT. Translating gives CASSPNSLVGDTQYF.